This T cell receptor (beta chain) was found in a study of T cells in Graves' hyperthyroidism and ophthalmopathy. TCR beta CDR3 region amplification was performed from RNA transcripts. During a first-round RT-PCR of the TCR CDR3, the HTBI primer set was used. TCRdb called the multiplex PCR reads again in MiXCR, with one record for every CDR3 protein. The table records 250,000 to 300,000 distinct CDR3 sequences, approximately 14% of them present only once. This clonotype has ten or more counts. Trimming removed 10 bases from V and 0 bases from J; junction bases left unmatched: 8. Germline loops: CDR1 ENHRY, CDR2 SYGVKD. CDR3 size: 16 residues.

The rearrangement uses TRBV10-3 and TRBJ2-2, with 10 bases aligning to TRBD1. Input material: blood. This TCR came from a woman in her forties with Graves' hyperthyroidism that later progressed to Graves' ophthalmopathy. This chain's CDR3 is CATRDRGGSNTGELFF. The CDR3 region has the DNA TGTGCCACCCGGGACAGGGGAGGGTCGAACACCGGGGAGCTGTTTTTT.